The 4 T cell receptor beta chains presented below share a single source sample, sequenced in a study of T cell responses to AZD1222 COVID-19 vaccine (dated by TCRdb to the early 2020s). The time point label on this specimen signifies: baseline before first vaccination. Libraries were constructed by the immunoSEQ multiplex PCR assay. What TCRdb holds here is the immuneACCESS table cut down to in-frame rearrangements. Part of the clones is not present; checked against another copy, under half of the missing clones reflect an unresolved V gene, and the others are unexplained. The sample contains fewer than 130,000 clones, more than 90% of them found a single time. The leading ten clones occupy about 1.2% of the sample. The material was peripheral blood, obtained on day 0 of AZD1222 vaccination. These receptors were taken from an adult in good health.

This clone was observed a handful of times. The chain uses TRBV19 and TRBJ2-2; D is perhaps TRBD2 (5 bases). With 5 bases removed from V and 2 bases from J, the gap between germline ends came to 9 bases. Germline V gene data show CDR1 as LNHDA and CDR2 as SQIVND (reference sequence). This CDR3 spans 14 amino acids. This CDR3 reads CASSRGSNTGELFF. The CDR3 bases are TGTGCCAGTAGTCGTGGGAGTAACACCGGGGAGCTGTTTTTT.

This clone showed up just once. The rearrangement uses TRBV7-2 and TRBJ2-1; D remains unclear. V was clipped by 1 base and J by 8 bases, with 12 bases between them. The CDR3 loop spans 14 amino acids. Germline V gene lookup returns CDR1 SGHTA and CDR2 FQGNSA. The CDR3 nucleotides are TGTGCCAGCAGCTTAGTTTTAACCTCTGATGAGCAGTTCTTC. Amino acid sequence: CASSLVLTSDEQFF.

The chain has TRBV7-2 and TRBJ1-5; 8 nucleotides agree with TRBD1. Germline lookup yields CDR1 SGHTA and CDR2 FQGNSA. The CDR3 has 14 amino acids. Trimming cost V 1 base and J 9 bases; bases outside gene matches: 5. The CDR3 sequence: CASSLDPGGSPQHF. In nucleotides, the CDR3 is TGTGCCAGCAGCTTAGATCCAGGGGGCTCGCCCCAGCATTTT.

V and J are TRBV28 and TRBJ2-7; D may correspond to TRBD1 or TRBD2 (5 bases each). V shed 7 bases and J shed 2 bases, with 12 bases lying between them. Germline V gene lookup returns CDR1 MDHEN and CDR2 SYDVKM. CDR3 size: 13 residues. DNA of the CDR3: TGTGCCAGCATTCGGGACGGGCCCTACGAGCAGTACTTC. Amino acids: CASIRDGPYEQYF.